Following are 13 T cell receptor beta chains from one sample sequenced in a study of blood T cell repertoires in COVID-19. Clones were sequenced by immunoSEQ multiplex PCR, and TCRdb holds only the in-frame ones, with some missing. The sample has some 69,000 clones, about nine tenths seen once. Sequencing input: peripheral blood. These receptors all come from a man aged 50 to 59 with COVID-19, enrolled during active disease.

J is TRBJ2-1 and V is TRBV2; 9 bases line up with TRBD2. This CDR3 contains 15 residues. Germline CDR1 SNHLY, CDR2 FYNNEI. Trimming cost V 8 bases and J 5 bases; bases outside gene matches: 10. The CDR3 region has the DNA TGTGCCAGCTCGCCTCCCGGACTAGCGAACAATGAGCAGTTCTTC. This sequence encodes CASSPPGLANNEQFF.

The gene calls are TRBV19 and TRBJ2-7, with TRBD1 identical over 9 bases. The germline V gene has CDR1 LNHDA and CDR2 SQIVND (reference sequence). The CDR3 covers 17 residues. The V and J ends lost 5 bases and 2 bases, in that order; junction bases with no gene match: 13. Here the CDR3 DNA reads TGTGCCAGTAGTCTCCCCTCCTCGGGACAGGGCCCCTACGAGCAGTACTTC. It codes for CASSLPSSGQGPYEQYF.

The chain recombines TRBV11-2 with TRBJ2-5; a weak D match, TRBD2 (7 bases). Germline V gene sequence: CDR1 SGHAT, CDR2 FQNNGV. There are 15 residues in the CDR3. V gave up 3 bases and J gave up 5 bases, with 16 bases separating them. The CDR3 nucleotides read TGTGCCAGCAGCTTGCTCGCCAGGGGAGGGGAGACCCAGTACTTC. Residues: CASSLLARGGETQYF.

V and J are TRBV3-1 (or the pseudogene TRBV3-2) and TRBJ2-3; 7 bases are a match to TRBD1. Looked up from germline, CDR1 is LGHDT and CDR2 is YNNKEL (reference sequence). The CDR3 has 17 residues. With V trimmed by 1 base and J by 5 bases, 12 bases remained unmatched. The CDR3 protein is CASSQAGQGVFKDTQYF. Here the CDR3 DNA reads TGTGCCAGCAGCCAAGCGGGGCAGGGGGTTTTTAAAGATACGCAGTATTTT.

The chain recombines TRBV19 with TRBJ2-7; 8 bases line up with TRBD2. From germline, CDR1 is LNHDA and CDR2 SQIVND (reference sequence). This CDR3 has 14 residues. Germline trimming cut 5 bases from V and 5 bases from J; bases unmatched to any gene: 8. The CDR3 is CASSPLAGTHEQYF. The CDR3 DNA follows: TGTGCCAGTAGTCCCCTAGCGGGCACACACGAGCAGTACTTC.

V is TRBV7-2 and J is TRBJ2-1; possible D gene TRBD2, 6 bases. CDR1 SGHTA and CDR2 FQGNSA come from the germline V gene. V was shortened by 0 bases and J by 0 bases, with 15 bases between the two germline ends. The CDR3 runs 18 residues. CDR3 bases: TGTGCCAGCAGCTTAGCGAGTAGCGGACATTACTCCTACAATGAGCAGTTCTTC. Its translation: CASSLASSGHYSYNEQFF.

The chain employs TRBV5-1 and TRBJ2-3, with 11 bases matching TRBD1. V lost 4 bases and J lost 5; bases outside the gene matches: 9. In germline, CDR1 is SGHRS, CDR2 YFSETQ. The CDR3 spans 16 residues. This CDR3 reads CASSQGQGARRDTQYF. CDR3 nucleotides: TGCGCCAGCAGCCAAGGACAGGGGGCGCGGAGAGATACGCAGTATTTT.

The CDR3 sequence is CASSYGVAGGADTQYF. DNA of the CDR3: TGTGCCAGCAGCTATGGGGTGGCAGGGGGAGCAGATACGCAGTATTTT. The chain recombines TRBV7-2 with TRBJ2-3; 7 positions agree with TRBD1. Germline values: CDR1 SGHTA, CDR2 FQGNSA. J gave up 4 bases and V 4 bases, and 11 bases lay outside the gene matches. The length of the CDR3 is 16 residues.

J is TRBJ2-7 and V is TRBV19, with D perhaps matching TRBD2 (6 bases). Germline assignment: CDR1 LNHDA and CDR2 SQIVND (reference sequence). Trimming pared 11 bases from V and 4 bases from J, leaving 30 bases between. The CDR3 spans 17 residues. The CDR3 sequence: CALRRGAPPWGLYEQYF. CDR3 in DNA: TGTGCCCTACGGAGGGGAGCCCCACCCTGGGGCCTTTACGAGCAGTACTTC.

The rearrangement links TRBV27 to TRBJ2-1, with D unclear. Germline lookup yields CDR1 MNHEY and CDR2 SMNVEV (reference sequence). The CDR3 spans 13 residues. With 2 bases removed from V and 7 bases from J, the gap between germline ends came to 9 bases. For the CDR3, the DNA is TGTGCCAGCAGTTTAACCCCCAGGAATGAGCAGTTCTTC. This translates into CASSLTPRNEQFF.

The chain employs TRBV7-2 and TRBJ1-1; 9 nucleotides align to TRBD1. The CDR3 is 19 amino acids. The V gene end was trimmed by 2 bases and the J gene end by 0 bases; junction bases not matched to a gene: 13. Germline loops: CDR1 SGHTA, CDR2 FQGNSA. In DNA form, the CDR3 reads TGTGCCAGCAGCTTACCCAGAAAGGGACAGGGAACCCTGAACACTGAAGCTTTCTTT. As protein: CASSLPRKGQGTLNTEAFF.

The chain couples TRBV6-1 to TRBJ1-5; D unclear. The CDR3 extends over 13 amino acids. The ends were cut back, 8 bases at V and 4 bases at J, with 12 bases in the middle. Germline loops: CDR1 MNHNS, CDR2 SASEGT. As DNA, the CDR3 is TGTGCCAGCGGGCGGTCGGGGAATCAGCCCCAGCATTTT. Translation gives CASGRSGNQPQHF.

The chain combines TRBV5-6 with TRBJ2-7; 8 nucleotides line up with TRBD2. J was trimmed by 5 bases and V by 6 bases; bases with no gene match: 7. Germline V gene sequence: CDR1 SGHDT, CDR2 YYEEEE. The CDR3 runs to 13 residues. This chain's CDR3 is CASTGTSIDEQYF. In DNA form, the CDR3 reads TGTGCCAGCACCGGGACTAGTATCGACGAGCAGTACTTC.